The rows below give T cell receptor beta chains drawn from one sample of a study of T cell responses to AZD1222 COVID-19 vaccine. TCRdb's table, derived via immunoSEQ multiplex PCR, lists solely in-frame clones and lacks some. The sample consists of approximately 150,000 clones, approximately 86% of them appearing once. The source was peripheral blood, collected 28 days after the second dose of the MenACWY control vaccine. Every receptor here comes from an adult who received the MenACWY meningococcal vaccine as a control. The CDR3 runs from the conserved cysteine through the conserved F or W. A D gene is named only where the DNA matches it firmly. Not all rows give a size; the values are once, few, many and, for expanded clones, a class.

d_gene	abundance	v_gene	j_gene	CDR3nt	CDR3aa
TRBD1	-	TRBV27	TRBJ1-1	TGTGCCAGCAGTGACGCCGGGACAGGATATGGGTCTGAAGCTTTCTTT	CASSDAGTGYGSEAFF
TRBD2	-	TRBV4-3	TRBJ2-7	TGCGCCAGCAGCCAAGTGACGGGAGGGCCCCACGAGCAGTACTTC	CASSQVTGGPHEQYF
-	-	TRBV3-1/TRBV3-2	TRBJ1-1	TGTGCCAGCAGCCAAGGGTTACAGGGCTGGAGGGACACTGAAGCTTTCTTT	CASSQGLQGWRDTEAFF
-	once	TRBV5-8	TRBJ1-5	TGTGCCAGCAGCTTAGGACGGCGGATTTCCAGCAATCAGCCCCAGCATTTT	CASSLGRRISSNQPQHF
TRBD1	-	TRBV7-9	TRBJ2-1	TGTGCCAGCAGCCATGACAGGGATTCTGAGCAGTTCTTC	CASSHDRDSEQFF
TRBD1	-	TRBV6-2/TRBV6-3	TRBJ1-5	TGTGCCAGCAGTAAGGGGGCATGGCAGCCCCAGCATTTT	CASSKGAWQPQHF
TRBD1	-	TRBV7-2	TRBJ2-7	TGTGCCAGCAGCCCGACCCGGGACAGCCCGTACGAGCAGTACTTC	CASSPTRDSPYEQYF
-	once	TRBV2	TRBJ1-3	TGTGCCAGCAGCGCACTAGACTCTGGAAACACCATATATTTT	CASSALDSGNTIYF
-	-	TRBV24-1	TRBJ2-7	TGTGCCACCAGTGCGGACCCCTACGAGCAGTACTTC	CATSADPYEQYF
-	-	TRBV2	TRBJ2-4	TGTGCCAGCAGTGGCGAGGGAGTAGGTCAAAACATTCAGTACTTC	CASSGEGVGQNIQYF
-	-	TRBV18	TRBJ2-6	TGTGCCAGCTCACTTCCAGGGGTCCCTGGGGCCAACGTCCTGACTTTC	CASSLPGVPGANVLTF
-	-	TRBV7-3	TRBJ2-2	TGTGCCAGCAGCGTATCGGGGGCCACCGGGGAGCTGTTTTTT	CASSVSGATGELFF
-	-	TRBV3-1/TRBV3-2	TRBJ2-5	TGTGCCAGCAGCCAGGGGACGGGACTCGAGGGGGAGACCCAGTACTTC	CASSQGTGLEGETQYF
-	-	TRBV7-2	TRBJ1-5	TGTGCCAGCAGCTTCAGAACGGGTCAGCCCCAGCATTTT	CASSFRTGQPQHF
-	few	TRBV5-6	TRBJ1-5	TGTGCCAGCAGCTTCCGGGGGTTTAGCAATCAGCCCCAGCATTTT	CASSFRGFSNQPQHF
TRBD1	-	TRBV7-9	TRBJ2-1	TGTGCCAGCAGCCAAACGGACAGGTGGGCTTACAATGAGCAGTTCTTC	CASSQTDRWAYNEQFF
-	-	TRBV7-9	TRBJ2-7	TGTGCCAGCAGCTTATACCGGGGAAACTACGAGCAGTACTTC	CASSLYRGNYEQYF
TRBD1	-	TRBV2	TRBJ2-7	TGTGCCGGAAGGACAGGGGGCTACGAGCAGTACTTC	CAGRTGGYEQYF
-	-	TRBV9	TRBJ1-2	TGTGCCAGCAGCGTAGAGGTTGGGGGTGGTGGCTACACCTTC	CASSVEVGGGGYTF
-	-	TRBV7-8	TRBJ1-1	TGTGCCAGCAGCTTAGGAGGGATTAGAGGGACTGAAGCTTTCTTT	CASSLGGIRGTEAFF
-	-	TRBV7-2	TRBJ1-1	TGTGCCAGCAGCTTAGGAACACAGAACACTGAAGCTTTCTTT	CASSLGTQNTEAFF
TRBD1	-	TRBV6-5	TRBJ1-2	TGTGCCAGCACCAAGGGACAGGTCAGGGGCTACACCTTC	CASTKGQVRGYTF
-	-	TRBV5-5	TRBJ2-7	TGTGCCAGCAGCATACAGGGCTACGAGCAGTACTTC	CASSIQGYEQYF
-	-	TRBV7-2	TRBJ2-3	TGTGCCAGCAGCCCCCAGACACTTCAAGATACGCAGTATTTT	CASSPQTLQDTQYF
-	-	TRBV7-2	TRBJ2-7	TGTGCCAGCAGTTCACGGGGGCCCGCCTACGAGCAGTACTTC	CASSSRGPAYEQYF
-	once	TRBV4-1	TRBJ1-2	TGCGCCAGCAGCCAAGCATCGGGACACCTACCCTATGGCTACACCTTC	CASSQASGHLPYGYTF
-	-	TRBV11-2	TRBJ1-3	TGTGCCAGCAGCTTAGGCTTGGGAAACACCATATATTTT	CASSLGLGNTIYF
-	-	TRBV6-1	TRBJ2-6	TGTGCCAGCAGTGAAGTCTCTGGGGCCAACGTCCTGACTTTC	CASSEVSGANVLTF
TRBD1	-	TRBV7-2	TRBJ1-6	TGTGCCAGCAGCTTACAGGGGGCTACGAATTCACCCCTCCACTTT	CASSLQGATNSPLHF
-	-	TRBV7-9	TRBJ2-6	TGTGCCAGCAGCTTAATGGCAGGACCTCTGGGAGCCAACGTCCTGACTTTC	CASSLMAGPLGANVLTF
-	-	TRBV6-2/TRBV6-3	TRBJ1-6	TGTGCCAGCAGTTACTCGTCCGCGCGTTCACCCCTCCACTTT	CASSYSSARSPLHF
-	-	TRBV11-3	TRBJ2-1	TGTGCCAGTACTCCGGGGTCCAATGAGCAGTTCTTC	CASTPGSNEQFF
-	-	TRBV28	TRBJ2-7	TGTGCCAGCAGTTCTTCTAGGTCCAAGCAGTACTTC	CASSSSRSKQYF
TRBD2	-	TRBV4-1	TRBJ2-3	TGCGCCAGCAGCCCTGGCCCCGGACTAGCGGGGGGGCCGGTTCTGTCGCAGTATTTT	CASSPGPGLAGGPVLSQYF
-	-	TRBV7-9	TRBJ1-1	TGTGCCAGCAGCTCCCGGGTGTACAACACTGAAGCTTTCTTT	CASSSRVYNTEAFF
TRBD1	-	TRBV5-1	TRBJ1-6	TGCGCCAGCAGCAGCCTTATTGACAGGGATGATTCACCCCTCCACTTT	CASSSLIDRDDSPLHF
-	-	TRBV6-2/TRBV6-3	TRBJ2-3	TGTGCCAGCAGCCTCCGAATCGTTGGAGTTACGCAGTATTTT	CASSLRIVGVTQYF
-	-	TRBV5-8	TRBJ1-5	TGTGCCAGCAGCTTGTCTCGCAATCAGCCCCAGCATTTT	CASSLSRNQPQHF
-	-	TRBV5-8	TRBJ1-6	TGTGCCAGCAGCTTGGCCACGGGGGCTCTCTATAATTCACCCCTCCACTTT	CASSLATGALYNSPLHF
-	-	TRBV28	TRBJ2-3	TGTGCCCTCACGACGGCGGATACGCAGTATTTT	CALTTADTQYF
TRBD1	-	TRBV7-9	TRBJ1-3	TGTGCCAGCAGCTCACAGACAGGGCGAGGAAACACCATATATTTT	CASSSQTGRGNTIYF
-	-	TRBV11-2	TRBJ1-2	TGTGCCAGCAGCTTAGGGGCAAGACTCTATGGCTACACCTTC	CASSLGARLYGYTF
-	-	TRBV4-1	TRBJ2-2	TGCGCCAGCAGCCAAGAGGGACCCCCAGGGGAGGCCGGGGAGCTGTTTTTT	CASSQEGPPGEAGELFF
TRBD1	-	TRBV5-6	TRBJ1-2	TGTGCCAGCAGCTCCCAGGGGGCCTTCGGCTACACCTTC	CASSSQGAFGYTF
-	-	TRBV10-3	TRBJ1-6	TGTGCCATCAGTGATAGGACAGATAATTCACCCCTCCACTTT	CAISDRTDNSPLHF
-	once	TRBV4-1	TRBJ2-7	TGCGCCAGCAGCCTCGAGGGATCGGGCGAGCAGTACTTC	CASSLEGSGEQYF
TRBD2	-	TRBV27	TRBJ2-5	TGTGCCAGCAGTTTATTATCTAGCGGGGCCCCCGCGACCCAGTACTTC	CASSLLSSGAPATQYF
TRBD2	-	TRBV10-3	TRBJ2-2	TGTGCCATCAGAGAAACTAGCGGATACACCGGGGAGCTGTTTTTT	CAIRETSGYTGELFF
-	once	TRBV5-1	TRBJ2-7	TGCGCCAGCAGCTTGGCCCGCGAGCAGTACTTC	CASSLAREQYF
TRBD2	-	TRBV7-3	TRBJ2-1	TGTGCCAGCAGCTTAACAGGGACTAGCGGGTACTTTGTTAATGAGCAGTTCTTC	CASSLTGTSGYFVNEQFF
-	-	TRBV7-2	TRBJ1-2	TGTGCCAGCAGCACCAGACAGATTCTCTATGGCTACACCTTC	CASSTRQILYGYTF
TRBD2	-	TRBV3-1/TRBV3-2	TRBJ2-5	TGTGCCAGCAGCCCGCTAGCGGGGAAGCTACAAGAGACCCAGTACTTC	CASSPLAGKLQETQYF
-	-	TRBV19	TRBJ2-4	TGTGCCAGTAGTTTGCCACTCGCCTCAGCAGCCAAAAACATTCAGTACTTC	CASSLPLASAAKNIQYF
-	-	TRBV30	TRBJ2-5	TGTGCCTGGAGTGTGGGAGAGACCCAGTACTTC	CAWSVGETQYF
-	once	TRBV30	TRBJ2-1	TGTGCCTGGAGTTCAGGGGCCTCCTACAATGAGCAGTTCTTC	CAWSSGASYNEQFF
-	once	TRBV19	TRBJ1-1	TGTGCCAGTAGTATAGGTTCAGGGGAGATGAACACTGAAGCTTTCTTT	CASSIGSGEMNTEAFF
-	-	TRBV27	TRBJ2-1	TGTGCCAGCAGTTTAGGAGTTCCCGTCTCCTACAATGAGCAGTTCTTC	CASSLGVPVSYNEQFF
-	-	TRBV28	TRBJ1-1	TGTGCCAGCAGTGGGGACGGCGGGACCACTGAAGCTTTCTTT	CASSGDGGTTEAFF
TRBD1	-	TRBV28	TRBJ2-7	TGTGCCAGCAGTTTCCCGGGACAGGGGAGGTACGAGCAGTACTTC	CASSFPGQGRYEQYF
-	-	TRBV6-5	TRBJ2-6	TGTGCCAGCAGTCCCGATCGTGCTGGGGCCAACGTCCCGACTTTC	CASSPDRAGANVPTF